Presented here are 19 T cell receptor beta chains from one specimen sequenced in a study of spatial heterogeneity in lung cancer. One entry per CDR3 protein, called by TCRdb with MiXCR from the 5' RACE reads. The profile shows about 85,000 distinct CDR3 sequences, 15% to 25% of them singletons. Time point denoted: sample taken at primary tumor resection. Material for sequencing was whole RNA from tumor, nontumor lung or frozen PBMC, left unsorted. This material consisted of PBMCs, taken at surgery. Receptors originate from a male donor with early-stage non-small cell lung cancer.

The CDR3 sequence: CATQGSGSNQPQHF. DNA of the CDR3: TGTGCCACACAGGGGAGTGGGAGCAATCAGCCCCAGCATTTT. The gene calls are TRBV28 and TRBJ1-5; 7 bases align to TRBD1. This CDR3 contains 14 residues. Losses at the gene ends were 10 bases for V and 1 base for J; bases not matched to a gene: 7. Germline CDR1 MDHEN, CDR2 SYDVKM.

V and J are TRBV28 and TRBJ2-7, with TRBD2 identical over 13 bases. Germline values: CDR1 MDHEN, CDR2 SYDVKM. The CDR3 runs to 19 residues. With V trimmed by 3 bases and J by 5 bases, 16 bases remained unmatched. The CDR3 reads CASSFPRHRTSGSYDEQYF. The CDR3 DNA reads as TGTGCCAGCAGTTTCCCCCGACACCGGACTAGCGGGAGTTATGACGAGCAGTACTTC.

In this sample, this clonotype turned up a few times. The CDR3 here is CASSLTSYNEQFF. The CDR3 DNA sequence: TGTGCCAGCAGCTTGACTTCTTACAATGAGCAGTTCTTC. The chain combines TRBV7-8 with TRBJ2-1; D unresolved. Germline CDR1 and CDR2: SGHVS and FQNEAQ. The V and J ends lost 3 bases and 4 bases respectively, with 7 bases between them. The CDR3 contains 13 residues.

This clonotype was recorded a few times. This sequence joins TRBV9 and TRBJ2-5; 10 bases line up with TRBD2. This CDR3 comprises 18 residues. V shed 0 bases, J shed 5 bases, and the junction held 13 bases outside the gene matches. CDR1 and CDR2 (germline): SGDLS, YYNGEE. CDR3 sequence reads: CASSVAPHSSGRGETQYF. In DNA form, the CDR3 reads TGTGCCAGCAGCGTAGCTCCCCATTCTAGCGGGAGAGGGGAGACCCAGTACTTC.

This clonotype was counted many times. The chain uses TRBV7-2 and TRBJ2-2; D is unclear. CDR1 and CDR2 (germline): SGHTA, FQGNSA. V gave up 5 bases and J gave up 1 base, with 8 bases separating them. The CDR3 spans 14 residues. This CDR3 reads CASSTDLNTGELFF. Here the CDR3 DNA reads TGTGCCAGCAGCACCGACTTGAACACCGGGGAGCTGTTTTTT.

This clonotype was observed a few times. V usage is TRBV6-2 or TRBV6-3 and J usage is TRBJ2-7; D unresolved. The CDR3 spans 14 residues. Deletions cut 0 bases from V and 2 bases from J, with 8 bases between. The germline V gene has CDR1 MNHEY and CDR2 SVGEGT. The CDR3 DNA sequence: TGTGCCAGCAGTTACTCGTGGGCCCCCTACGAGCAGTACTTC. This encodes CASSYSWAPYEQYF.

J is TRBJ1-4 and V is TRBV12-3 or TRBV12-4, with D maybe TRBD1 (6 bases). The CDR3 has 16 amino acids. Between the trimmed V and J ends, which lost 7 bases and 8 bases, there was a span of 23 bases. Written as DNA, the CDR3 is TGTGCCAGCACCCAAGGTTCGGGGGGCGACTTCGAAAAACTGTTTTTT. This translates into CASTQGSGGDFEKLFF.

This clonotype was detected ten times or more. The chain carries TRBV7-6 and TRBJ1-2, with a weak D call TRBD1 (6 bases). Germline CDR1 SGHVS, CDR2 FNYEAQ. With 5 bases removed from V and 4 bases from J, the gap between germline ends came to 14 bases. The CDR3 covers 14 residues. CDR3 sequence: CASSRSGQPYGYTF. CDR3 sequence (DNA): TGTGCCAGCAGCCGCTCGGGACAACCCTATGGCTACACCTTC. Combining the CDR3 with reference TRBV7-6 and TRBJ1-2 gives the whole variable domain GAGVSQSPRYKVTKRGQDVALRCDPISGHVSLYWYRQALGQGPEFLTYFNYEAQQDKSGLPNDRFSAERPEGSISTLTIQRTEQRDSAMYRCASSRSGQPYGYTFGSGTRLTVV.

The V and J genes are TRBV5-1 and TRBJ2-3; TRBD2 might be the D (5 bases). Trimming cost V 4 bases and J 1 base, with 13 bases left between them. Germline CDR1 is SGHRS and CDR2 is YFSETQ. This CDR3 is 15 amino acids long. The CDR3 spells CASSARTRRTDTQYF. CDR3 bases: TGCGCCAGCAGCGCCAGGACTCGCCGCACAGATACGCAGTATTTT.

This clonotype was counted between two and nine times. The CDR3 loop is CASSVGGGSGRETQYF. The CDR3 region has the DNA TGTGCCAGCAGCGTAGGTGGGGGTAGCGGGAGAGAGACCCAGTACTTC. The gene calls are TRBV9 and TRBJ2-5; 9 bases map to TRBD2. This CDR3 comprises 16 residues. CDR1 SGDLS and CDR2 YYNGEE come from the germline V gene. V was clipped by 0 bases and J by 4 bases; unmatched bases: 7.

The rearrangement uses TRBV11-1 and TRBJ2-1, with a weak D call TRBD2 (6 bases). V lost 6 bases and J 2 bases, leaving 11 bases between the germline ends. Germline V gene data show CDR1 as SGHAT and CDR2 as FQDESV (reference sequence). The CDR3 has 14 amino acids. The CDR3 DNA sequence: TGTGCCAGCAGAGCCAGCGGGCCCTACAATGAGCAGTTCTTC. This codes for CASRASGPYNEQFF.

The chain couples TRBV5-1 to TRBJ2-2; TRBD2 matches at 7 bases. After removal of 4 bases from V and 0 bases from J, the junction contained 9 bases not matched to a gene. The germline CDR1 and CDR2 sequences are SGHRS and YFSETQ. This CDR3 spans 17 amino acids. Written as DNA, the CDR3 is TGCGCCAGCAGCCCCTCTACGGGAGGAACGAACACCGGGGAGCTGTTTTTT. Encoded protein: CASSPSTGGTNTGELFF.

This sequence joins TRBV6-6 and TRBJ2-2, with D possibly matching TRBD1 (6 bases). V was pared by 9 bases and J by 1 base, with 9 bases between. Germline V gives CDR1 MNHNY, CDR2 SVGAGI (reference sequence). CDR3 length: 13 residues. The DNA for the CDR3 is TGTGCCAGTAGGACAGAGAACACCGGGGAGCTGTTTTTT. Protein product: CASRTENTGELFF.

This clonotype was observed a few times. V and J are TRBV7-8 and TRBJ2-2; TRBD2 agrees at 7 bases. The germline CDR1 and CDR2 sequences are SGHVS and FQNEAQ. The CDR3 runs to 14 residues. After removal of 5 bases from V and 7 bases from J, the junction contained 7 bases not matched to a gene. CDR3 amino acids: CASSITWEGGELFF. Here the CDR3 DNA reads TGTGCCAGCAGCATCACTTGGGAGGGCGGGGAGCTGTTTTTT. The full variable domain, completed using reference TRBV7-8 and TRBJ2-2, is GAGVSQSPRYKVAKRGQDVALRCDPISGHVSLFWYQQALGQGPEFLTYFQNEAQLDKSGLPSDRFFAERPEGSVSTLKIQRTQQEDSAVYLCASSITWEGGELFFGEGSRLTVL.

The chain uses TRBV15 and TRBJ1-4, with a weak D call TRBD1 (5 bases). The CDR3 consists of 15 residues. Germline CDR1 is LNHNV and CDR2 is YYDKDF (reference sequence). V was trimmed by 2 bases and J by 8 bases, leaving 15 bases between them. The CDR3, as DNA: TGTGCCACCAGCAGACAGGGATTTCCGAGCGAAAAACTGTTTTTT. Translated: CATSRQGFPSEKLFF.

The gene calls are TRBV7-8 and TRBJ2-4; maybe TRBD1 (5 bases). The germline V gene has CDR1 SGHVS and CDR2 FQNEAQ. V was clipped by 5 bases and J by 1 base, with 18 bases between them. This CDR3 has 17 amino acids. CDR3 nucleotides: TGTGCCAGCAGCGAAGACGTGGTGGGGCGGGCCAAAAACATTCAGTACTTC. Its protein is CASSEDVVGRAKNIQYF.

The CDR3 DNA reads TGTGCCAGCCTTTCAGTTTTTGGGCAGGACAGGGGGCTTTACGAGCAGTACTTC. It specifies CASLSVFGQDRGLYEQYF. J is TRBJ2-7 and V is TRBV7-9, with 11 bases identical to TRBD1. This CDR3 contains 18 residues. V lost 8 bases, J lost 4 bases, and 19 bases stayed unmatched. Germline V lookup: CDR1 SEHNR, CDR2 FQNEAQ (reference sequence). Together with reference TRBV7-9 and TRBJ2-7, the CDR3 gives the full variable domain: DTGVSQNPRHKITKRGQNVTFRCDPISEHNRLYWYRQTLGQGPEFLTYFQNEAQLEKSRLLSDRFSAERPKGSFSTLEIQRTEQGDSAMYLCASLSVFGQDRGLYEQYFGPGTRLTVT.

The chain joins TRBV24-1 to TRBJ1-2; 8 nucleotides align to TRBD1. V was clipped by 3 bases and J by 6 bases; unmatched bases: 11. Germline loops: CDR1 KGHDR, CDR2 SFDVKD. This CDR3 spans 16 amino acids. The CDR3 coding sequence is TGTGCCACCAGTGATCCAAATGGGACAGGCGGGGATGGCTACACCTTC. It yields the protein CATSDPNGTGGDGYTF.

In the case of this clonotype: The junction and the germline gene differ at one end; a read error may be behind it. This chain connects TRBV7-9 to TRBJ1-1; D is unclear. Germline V gene lookup returns CDR1 SEHNR and CDR2 FQNEAQ (reference sequence). The CDR3 consists of 13 residues. CDR3 DNA: TGTGCCAGCAGCTTACGAGGAGAAACACACCGCCACTTT. This sequence encodes CASSLRGETHRHF.